A selection of T cell receptor beta chains follows, all from one sample in a study of shared T cell receptors in the human thymus. Clones were sequenced by immunoSEQ multiplex PCR, and TCRdb holds only the in-frame ones, with some missing. The table records about 380,000 clones, 95% of them present only once. The material sequenced was thymocytes. Receptors were obtained from a human donor. Each CDR3 is given with its conserved first and last residue. D genes are given only for firm matches. Some rows have no size entry. The others give once, few or many, or a class for an expanded clone.

>TRBD1|.|TRBJ2-7|TRBV5-8
CASSWGGQGLSYEQYF
TGTGCCAGCAGCTGGGGGGGACAGGGGCTCTCCTACGAGCAGTACTTC
>TRBD1|.|TRBJ2-7|TRBV5-4
CASSLAGQGKPYEQYF
TGTGCCAGCAGCTTGGCCGGACAGGGGAAACCCTACGAGCAGTACTTC
>.|.|TRBJ1-4|TRBV5-4
CASSLAFGESNEKLFF
TGTGCCAGCAGCTTGGCCTTCGGGGAGTCTAATGAAAAACTGTTTTTT
>TRBD1|.|TRBJ1-1|TRBV7-9
CASSSWTGNTEAFF
TGTGCCAGCAGCTCGTGGACAGGGAACACTGAAGCTTTCTTT
>.|once|TRBJ1-2|TRBV6-4
CASKPDPLSRRYTF
TGTGCCAGCAAGCCGGACCCTTTGAGTAGGCGCTACACCTTC
>TRBD2|.|TRBJ2-7|TRBV10-3
CAISYRGTSGSPPYEQYF
TGTGCCATCAGCTACCGCGGGACTAGCGGGAGTCCCCCCTACGAGCAGTACTTC
>TRBD1|.|TRBJ2-7|TRBV28
CASSRPGQLTPYEQYF
TGTGCCAGCAGTCGACCGGGACAGCTAACCCCCTACGAGCAGTACTTC
>.|.|TRBJ2-7|TRBV7-2
CASSLSRRSSYEQYF
TGTGCCAGCAGCTTAAGTCGCAGGAGCTCCTACGAGCAGTACTTC
>TRBD2|.|TRBJ2-3|TRBV30
CAWSATSGRSTDTQYF
TGTGCCTGGAGTGCCACTAGCGGGCGCTCCACAGATACGCAGTATTTT
>.|.|TRBJ2-1|TRBV6-6
CASSPSDWLRQFF
TGTGCCAGCAGTCCCTCGGACTGGCTGAGGCAGTTCTTC
>TRBD2|.|TRBJ2-3|TRBV29-1
CSVDTSGRAPDTQYF
TGCAGCGTCGACACTAGCGGGAGGGCCCCGGATACGCAGTATTTT